The clone carrying this T cell receptor (beta chain) was counted once. This entry is derived from a study of blood T cell repertoires in COVID-19. Study-level background: Specimens from acute and convalescent COVID-19 originated in the United States, Italy and Spain. From T cells, B-cell-depleted T cells, or PBMCs came the material, which was cDNA or gDNA.

Authors' data handling: Amplifying reference gene primers gave estimates of nucleated cell counts. Clones were read by immunoSEQ multiplex PCR, and TCRdb kept only the in-frame ones, dropping some. That table is the source of V, J and clone size, and D and trimming were worked out from the DNA. The profile shows more than 150,000 clones, over 80% of them singletons. The germline V gene encodes CDR1 SGHTA and CDR2 FQGNSA. The CDR3 extends over 14 amino acids. Trimming cost V 6 bases and J 5 bases; bases outside gene matches: 4. The sequence derives from a woman between 55 and 75 years old with acute or convalescent COVID-19. The specimen was peripheral blood. The chain couples TRBV7-2 to TRBJ2-3; 11 nucleotides align to TRBD2. CDR3 bases: TGTGCCAGCAGGAGACTAGCGGGGAGAGATACGCAGTATTTT. Its translation is CASRRLAGRDTQYF.